This T cell receptor beta chain stems from a study of control samples from healthy donors and cancer patients. V gave up 4 bases and J gave up 4 bases, with 20 bases separating them. Germline V gene lookup returns CDR1 SGHNT and CDR2 YYREEE (reference sequence). This CDR3 is 16 amino acids long. Here immunoSEQ multiplex PCR was the method, and the copy in TCRdb shows in-frame clones only, minus some. The sample holds 100,000 to 150,000 clones, 85% to 95% seen once. The chain uses TRBV5-4 and TRBJ1-1, with D perhaps matching TRBD1 (6 bases). This clonotype originated in a man aged 50-59 years with head and neck cancer. The sequenced sample consisted of PBMCs. CDR3 nucleotides: TGTGCCAGCAGCAGTGCGCTTGGGGGCGGATCCACTGAAGCTTTCTTT. This codes for CASSSALGGGSTEAFF.